In this sample, the clone carrying this TCR beta chain turned up many times. Its antigen is still unknown. Noted time point: persistent/refractory GD, antithyroid drugs over 5 years with positive TRAb. Isolated PBMC RNA provided the starting material for the TCR library. A volume of about 9.9 milliliters of peripheral blood was collected in EDTA tubes. This specimen comes from a study of regulatory T cells in long-lasting Graves disease. Study observations and caveats: There was favoring of TRBV28, TRBJ1-2 and TRBJ2-5 in persistent disease. Results may be inaccurate due to the small sample size.

Building the TCR beta libraries relied on iRepertoire HTBI primers, and CDR3 regions underwent Arm-PCR. MiXCR, applied by TCRdb to the multiplex PCR reads, yields one record per CDR3 protein. Of about 430,000 distinct CDR3 sequences detected, 20% to 25% appear once; the ten largest clones hold approximately 15%. The CDR3 length is 13 residues. Germline loops: CDR1 SQVTM, CDR2 ANQGSEA. V was pared by 4 bases and J by 0 bases, with 6 bases between. This chain connects TRBV29-1 to TRBJ2-2, with unresolved D. The input for sequencing was peripheral blood mononuclear cells (PBMCs), taken when the disease was refractory, from a patient treated with antithyroid drugs. The TCR was taken from a female donor with Graves disease. This CDR3 reads CSVVTANTGELFF. In DNA, the CDR3 is TGCAGCGTTGTTACAGCGAACACCGGGGAGCTGTTTTTT.